Below, 16 T cell receptor beta chains from the same sample are listed, as sequenced in a study of CD8+ T cells in alopecia areata. cDNA prepared by RNA extraction and subsequent reverse transcription served as the template for sequencing. The assay was immunoSEQ multiplex PCR, and TCRdb's table has in-frame clones only and misses some. This table holds 120,000 or so clones, around 60% found once. Treatment here: oral pan-JAK inhibitor, 5-10 mg twice daily. The sample here was CD4+ T cells sorted from blood, taken at week 4, from a patient treated with tofacitinib. The source is a human donor with alopecia areata.

There are a few counts of this clone. The chain joins TRBV5-1 to TRBJ2-7, with D possibly TRBD1 on 6 matching bases. V was shortened by 0 bases and J by 3 bases, with 10 bases between the two germline ends. Germline CDR1 is SGHRS and CDR2 is YFSETQ. CDR3 length: 14 residues. Written as DNA, the CDR3 is TGCGCCAGCAGCTTGGGCCAGGGGATCTACGAGCAGTACTTC. It translates to CASSLGQGIYEQYF.

Notes on this clone: This same CDR3 is encoded by further DNA sequences in the sample. The CDR3 DNA follows: TGCAGCGGGGGGCAGAACACCGGGGAGCTGTTTTTT. It specifies CSGGQNTGELFF. The chain uses TRBV29-1 and TRBJ2-2; D may be TRBD1 (6 bases). V was pared by 7 bases and J by 1 base, with 7 bases between. This CDR3 region has 12 residues. The germline V gene encodes CDR1 SQVTM and CDR2 ANQGSEA.

This sequence joins TRBV5-4 and TRBJ1-2; maybe TRBD1 (5 bases). This CDR3 contains 12 residues. CDR1 and CDR2 from the germline V gene are SGHNT and YYREEE (reference sequence). The V end was cut by 4 bases, the J end by 5 bases, with 9 bases between. The CDR3 region is CASSPDSYGYTF. CDR3 sequence (DNA): TGTGCCAGCAGCCCAGACAGTTATGGCTACACCTTC.

This chain uses TRBV19 with TRBJ1-5; TRBD1 might be the D (6 bases). Germline V gene sequence: CDR1 LNHDA, CDR2 SQIVND (reference sequence). This CDR3 comprises 13 residues. The V gene lost 5 bases and the J gene lost 8 bases, with 13 bases spanning the gap. CDR3 in amino acids: CASSEGHEKPQHF. In DNA, the CDR3 is TGTGCCAGTAGTGAGGGACACGAGAAGCCCCAGCATTTT.

The chain recombines TRBV29-1 with TRBJ1-2; 7 bases align to TRBD1. Germline assignment: CDR1 SQVTM and CDR2 ANQGSEA. The CDR3 extends over 14 amino acids. V dropped 1 base and J dropped 4; count of bases not matched to a gene: 6. In nucleotides, the CDR3 is TGCAGCGTTGAAGCGAGACAGGGAGGCTATGGCTACACCTTC. Amino acids: CSVEARQGGYGYTF.

DNA of the CDR3: TGCAGCGTTCGTAGAGCGGGGGTGGATACGCAGTATTTT. As protein: CSVRRAGVDTQYF. The chain employs TRBV29-1 and TRBJ2-3, with TRBD2 matching over 8 bases. The CDR3 totals 13 residues. CDR1 and CDR2 from the germline V gene are SQVTM and ANQGSEA. V gave up 5 bases and J gave up 6 bases; unmatched junction bases: 7.

This chain uses TRBV19 with TRBJ1-5; TRBD1 agrees at 9 bases. With V trimmed by 5 bases and J by 7 bases, 6 bases remained unmatched. CDR3 length: 14 amino acids. Germline V gene data show CDR1 as LNHDA and CDR2 as SQIVND (reference sequence). As DNA, the CDR3 is TGTGCCAGTAGTCGGGGACAGGGCCACCAGCCCCAGCATTTT. Protein: CASSRGQGHQPQHF.

The J gene is TRBJ1-5, the V gene TRBV2, with TRBD1 as a possible D gene (6 bases). Germline loops: CDR1 SNHLY, CDR2 FYNNEI. The CDR3 covers 13 residues. V lost 11 bases, J lost 3 bases, and 14 bases lay in between. The CDR3 DNA is TGTGCCGGCACACCAGGGGCCAATCAGCCCCAGCATTTT. It specifies CAGTPGANQPQHF.

The V call is TRBV7-2, the J call TRBJ2-5; possibly TRBD1 for D (7 bases). This CDR3 contains 13 residues. The V gene lost 8 bases and the J gene lost 2 bases, with 12 bases spanning the gap. The germline V gene encodes CDR1 SGHTA and CDR2 FQGNSA. The CDR3 sequence is CASGAGGQETQYF. DNA of the CDR3: TGTGCCAGCGGGGCAGGGGGGCAAGAGACCCAGTACTTC.

The chain recombines TRBV7-2 with TRBJ2-3; no firm D call. This CDR3 has 15 residues. Germline CDR1 reads SGHTA; CDR2 reads FQGNSA. V lost 5 bases to trimming and J lost 2 bases, with 14 bases between them. The CDR3, as DNA: TGTGCCAGCAGCCGTCAAGGCTCGTACACAGATACGCAGTATTTT. This gives the protein CASSRQGSYTDTQYF.

The chain couples TRBV2 to TRBJ1-5; no definite D call. Trimming left V 6 bases short and J 6 bases short, with 12 bases between. The length of the CDR3 is 13 residues. Germline V lookup: CDR1 SNHLY, CDR2 FYNNEI. CDR3 in DNA: TGTGCCAGCAGCCCACAAGCCGGTCAGCCCCAGCATTTT. Protein: CASSPQAGQPQHF.

This clone was counted only a few times. This rearrangement joins TRBV29-1 to TRBJ2-5, with 10 bases matching TRBD2. Germline V gives CDR1 SQVTM, CDR2 ANQGSEA. The CDR3 spans 14 residues. The V segment lost 5 bases and the J segment 4 bases; nucleotides outside the gene matches: 7. CDR3 nucleotide sequence: TGCAGCGTTCTAGCGGGAGCGGTTGGAGAGACCCAGTACTTC. This sequence encodes CSVLAGAVGETQYF.

CDR3 coding DNA: TGTGCCAGTAGTATTACAGGACTAGATGGGGCCAAAAACATTCAGTACTTC. This encodes CASSITGLDGAKNIQYF. The chain employs TRBV19 and TRBJ2-4; 7 bases fit TRBD2. The ends lost 3 bases at V and 1 base at J; junction bases unmatched: 9. Germline lookup yields CDR1 LNHDA and CDR2 SQIVND (reference sequence). This CDR3 contains 17 residues.

This clone was seen a handful of times. The chain is built from TRBV2 and TRBJ1-2; no reliable D call. Germline V gene sequence: CDR1 SNHLY, CDR2 FYNNEI. The CDR3 runs to 12 residues. V lost 6 bases to trimming and J lost 10 bases, with 15 bases between them. The CDR3 here is CASSARGGVYTF. The CDR3 nucleotides read TGTGCCAGCAGCGCCCGGGGAGGTGTCTACACCTTC.

V usage is TRBV15 and J usage is TRBJ2-1; TRBD1 agrees at 8 bases. The germline V gene encodes CDR1 LNHNV and CDR2 YYDKDF (reference sequence). V was pared by 3 bases and J by 10 bases, with 8 bases of the junction left unmatched. This CDR3 contains 14 residues. The CDR3 coding sequence is TGTGCCACCAGCAGCAGTTTCAGGGGGCAGGAGCAGTTCTTC. It codes for CATSSSFRGQEQFF.

The CDR3 sequence is CASSLRGRRADTQYF. CDR3 DNA: TGTGCCAGCAGTCTGAGGGGCCGACGCGCAGATACGCAGTATTTT. The genes are TRBV2 and TRBJ2-3, with D possibly called TRBD1 or TRBD2 (5 bases each). V dropped 5 bases and J dropped 4 bases, with 16 bases sitting between them. The CDR3 consists of 15 residues. Germline V CDR1 and CDR2: SNHLY, FYNNEI.